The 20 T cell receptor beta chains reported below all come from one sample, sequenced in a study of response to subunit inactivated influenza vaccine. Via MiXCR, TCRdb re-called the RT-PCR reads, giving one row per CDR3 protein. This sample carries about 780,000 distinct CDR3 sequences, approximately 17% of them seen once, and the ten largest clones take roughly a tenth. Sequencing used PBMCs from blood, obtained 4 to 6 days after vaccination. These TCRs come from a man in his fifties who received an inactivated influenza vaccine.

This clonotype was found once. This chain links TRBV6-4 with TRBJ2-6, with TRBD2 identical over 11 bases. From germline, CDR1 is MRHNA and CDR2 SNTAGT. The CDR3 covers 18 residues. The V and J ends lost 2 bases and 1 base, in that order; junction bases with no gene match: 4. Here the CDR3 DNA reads TGTGCCAGCAGTGACGATAGCGGGGGGGCATCTGGGGCCAACGTCCTGACTTTC. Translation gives CASSDDSGGASGANVLTF.

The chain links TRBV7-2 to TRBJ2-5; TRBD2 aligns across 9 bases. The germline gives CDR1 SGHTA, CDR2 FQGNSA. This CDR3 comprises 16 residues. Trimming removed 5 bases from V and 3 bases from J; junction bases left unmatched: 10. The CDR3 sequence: CASSLNGLAHKETQYF. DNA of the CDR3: TGTGCCAGCAGCCTAAACGGACTAGCGCATAAAGAGACCCAGTACTTC.

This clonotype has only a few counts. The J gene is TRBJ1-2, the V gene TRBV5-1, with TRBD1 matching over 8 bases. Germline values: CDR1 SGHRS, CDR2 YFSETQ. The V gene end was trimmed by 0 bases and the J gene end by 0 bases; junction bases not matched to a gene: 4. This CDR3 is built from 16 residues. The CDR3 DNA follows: TGCGCCAGCAGCTTGGCGGGGACAGGAACTAACTATGGCTACACCTTC. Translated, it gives CASSLAGTGTNYGYTF.

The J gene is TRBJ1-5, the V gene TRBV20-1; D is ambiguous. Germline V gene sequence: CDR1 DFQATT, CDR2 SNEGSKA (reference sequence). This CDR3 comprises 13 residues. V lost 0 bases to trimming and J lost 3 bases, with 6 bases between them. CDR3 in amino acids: CSARDRPNQPQHF. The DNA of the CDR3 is TGCAGTGCTAGAGACAGACCCAATCAGCCCCAGCATTTT.

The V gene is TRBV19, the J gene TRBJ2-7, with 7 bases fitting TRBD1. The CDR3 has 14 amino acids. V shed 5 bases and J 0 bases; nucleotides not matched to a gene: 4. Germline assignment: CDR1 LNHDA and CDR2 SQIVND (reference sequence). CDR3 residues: CASSADRRSYEQYF. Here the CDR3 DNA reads TGTGCCAGTAGTGCGGACAGGCGCTCCTACGAGCAGTACTTC.

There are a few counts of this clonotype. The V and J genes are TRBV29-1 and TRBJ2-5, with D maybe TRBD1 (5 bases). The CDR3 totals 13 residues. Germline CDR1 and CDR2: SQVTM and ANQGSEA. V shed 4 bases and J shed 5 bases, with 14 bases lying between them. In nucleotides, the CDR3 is TGCAGCGTTGGGGGCAGGGTGGGCGAGACCCAGTACTTC. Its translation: CSVGGRVGETQYF. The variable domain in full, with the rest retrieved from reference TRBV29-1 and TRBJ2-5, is SAVISQKPSRDICQRGTSLTIQCQVDSQVTMMFWYRQQPGQSLTLIATANQGSEATYESGFVIDKFPISRPNLTFSTLTVSNMSPEDSSIYLCSVGGRVGETQYFGPGTRLLVL.

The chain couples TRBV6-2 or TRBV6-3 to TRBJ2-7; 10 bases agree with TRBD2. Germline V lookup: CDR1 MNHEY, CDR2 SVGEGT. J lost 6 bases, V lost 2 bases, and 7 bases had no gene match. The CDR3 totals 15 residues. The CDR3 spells CASSYGLAGVGEQYF. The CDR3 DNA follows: TGTGCCAGCAGTTACGGCCTAGCGGGAGTCGGCGAGCAGTACTTC.

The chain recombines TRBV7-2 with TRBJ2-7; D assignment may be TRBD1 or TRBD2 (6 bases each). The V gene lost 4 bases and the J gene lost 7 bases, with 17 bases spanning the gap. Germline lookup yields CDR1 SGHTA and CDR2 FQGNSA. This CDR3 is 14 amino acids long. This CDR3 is CASSSRALGGEQYF. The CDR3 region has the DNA TGTGCCAGCAGCTCCCGGGCCCTAGGGGGGGAGCAGTACTTC.

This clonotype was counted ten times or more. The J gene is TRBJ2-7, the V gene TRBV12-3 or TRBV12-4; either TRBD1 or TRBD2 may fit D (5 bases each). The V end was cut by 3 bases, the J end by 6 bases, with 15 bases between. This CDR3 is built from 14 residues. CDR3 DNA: TGTGCCAGCAGTTTTGCAGGGAGAGAGGGCGAGCAGTACTTC. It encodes CASSFAGREGEQYF.

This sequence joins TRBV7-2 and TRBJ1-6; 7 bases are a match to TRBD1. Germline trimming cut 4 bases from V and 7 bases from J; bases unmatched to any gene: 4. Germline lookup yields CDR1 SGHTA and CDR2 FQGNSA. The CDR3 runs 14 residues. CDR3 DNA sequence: TGTGCCAGCAGCTCGGGACAGTCGAATTCACCCCTCCACTTT. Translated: CASSSGQSNSPLHF.

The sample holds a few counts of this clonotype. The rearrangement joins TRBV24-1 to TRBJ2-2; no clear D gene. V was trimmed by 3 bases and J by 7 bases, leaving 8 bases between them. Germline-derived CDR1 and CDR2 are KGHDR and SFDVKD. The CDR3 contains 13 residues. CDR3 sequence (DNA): TGTGCCACCAGTGATGGGGAATACGGGGAGCTGTTTTTT. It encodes CATSDGEYGELFF.

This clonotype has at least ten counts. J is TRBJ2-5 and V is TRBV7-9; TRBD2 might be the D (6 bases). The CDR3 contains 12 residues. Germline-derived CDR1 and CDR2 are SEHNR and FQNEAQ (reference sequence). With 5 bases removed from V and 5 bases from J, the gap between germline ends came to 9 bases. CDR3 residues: CASSGLSETQYF. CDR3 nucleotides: TGTGCCAGCAGCGGACTATCGGAGACCCAGTACTTC.

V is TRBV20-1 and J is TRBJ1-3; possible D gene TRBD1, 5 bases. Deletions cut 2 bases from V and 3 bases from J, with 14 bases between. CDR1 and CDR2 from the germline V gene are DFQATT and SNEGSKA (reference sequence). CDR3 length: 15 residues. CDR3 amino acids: CSARQAGSIGNTIYF. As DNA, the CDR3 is TGCAGTGCTAGACAGGCAGGGTCTATTGGAAACACCATATATTTT.

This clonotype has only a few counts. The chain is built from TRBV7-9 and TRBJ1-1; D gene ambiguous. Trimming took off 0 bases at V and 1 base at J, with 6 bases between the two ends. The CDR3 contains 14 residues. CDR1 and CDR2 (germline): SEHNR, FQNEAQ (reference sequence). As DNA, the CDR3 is TGTGCCAGCAGCTTAGCACAAGCGAACACTGAAGCTTTCTTT. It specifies CASSLAQANTEAFF.

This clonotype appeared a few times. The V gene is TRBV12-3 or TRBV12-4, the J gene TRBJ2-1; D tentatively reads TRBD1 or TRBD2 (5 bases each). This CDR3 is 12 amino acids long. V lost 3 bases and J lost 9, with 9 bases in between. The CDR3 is CASSLGVSEQFF. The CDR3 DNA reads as TGTGCCAGCAGTTTGGGGGTCAGTGAGCAGTTCTTC.

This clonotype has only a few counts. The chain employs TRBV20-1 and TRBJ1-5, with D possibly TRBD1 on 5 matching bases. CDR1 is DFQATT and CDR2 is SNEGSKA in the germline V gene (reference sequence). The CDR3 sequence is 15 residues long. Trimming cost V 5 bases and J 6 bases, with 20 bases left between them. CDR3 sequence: CSAPPGGGRGQPQHF. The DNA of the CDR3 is TGCAGTGCTCCACCCGGTGGGGGGAGGGGTCAGCCCCAGCATTTT.

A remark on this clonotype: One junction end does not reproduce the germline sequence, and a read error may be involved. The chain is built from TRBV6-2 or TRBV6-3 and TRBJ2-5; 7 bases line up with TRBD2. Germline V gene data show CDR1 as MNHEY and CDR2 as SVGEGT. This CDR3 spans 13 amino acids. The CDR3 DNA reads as TGTGCCAGCAGCTTACTAGCGCAAGCGACCCAGTACTTC. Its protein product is CASSLLAQATQYF.

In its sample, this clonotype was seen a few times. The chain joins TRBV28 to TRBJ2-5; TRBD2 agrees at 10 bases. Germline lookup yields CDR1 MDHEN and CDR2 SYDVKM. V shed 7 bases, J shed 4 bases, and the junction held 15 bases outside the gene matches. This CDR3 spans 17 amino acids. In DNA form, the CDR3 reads TGTGCCAGCACCATAGGGTCGAGCGGGGGGGCCGGAGAGACCCAGTACTTC. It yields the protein CASTIGSSGGAGETQYF.

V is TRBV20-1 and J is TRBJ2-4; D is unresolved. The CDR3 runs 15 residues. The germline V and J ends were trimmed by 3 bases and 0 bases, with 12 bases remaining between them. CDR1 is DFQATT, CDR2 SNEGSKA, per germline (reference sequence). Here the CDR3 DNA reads TGCAGTGCTAGGGCCTCAGGATTAGCCAAAAACATTCAGTACTTC. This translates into CSARASGLAKNIQYF.

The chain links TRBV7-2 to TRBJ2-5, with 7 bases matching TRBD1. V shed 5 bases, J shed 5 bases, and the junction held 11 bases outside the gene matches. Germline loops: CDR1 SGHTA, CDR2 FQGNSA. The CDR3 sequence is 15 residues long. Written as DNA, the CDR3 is TGTGCCAGCAGCCAGGGACAGCAATCGTTTGAGACCCAGTACTTC. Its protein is CASSQGQQSFETQYF.